This T cell receptor beta chain was sequenced in a study of cytomegalovirus exposure and HLA in healthy donors. CDR1 GTSNPN and CDR2 SVGIG come from the germline V gene (reference sequence). The CDR3 consists of 14 residues. Between the trimmed V and J ends, which lost 4 bases and 2 bases, there was a span of 15 bases. The primer mix had 60 Vbeta and 13 Jbeta primers. Assay: immunoSEQ multiplex PCR; the TCRdb copy retains only in-frame clones and omits some. The sample yields more than 110,000 clones, 70% to 75% seen once. This receptor was identified in a human donor in good health. Sequencing used PBMCs. This sequence joins TRBV30 and TRBJ2-7; weak D call: TRBD1 (6 bases). This chain's CDR3 is CAWNTGLIPYEQYF. CDR3 DNA: TGTGCCTGGAATACAGGGTTGATTCCCTACGAGCAGTACTTC.